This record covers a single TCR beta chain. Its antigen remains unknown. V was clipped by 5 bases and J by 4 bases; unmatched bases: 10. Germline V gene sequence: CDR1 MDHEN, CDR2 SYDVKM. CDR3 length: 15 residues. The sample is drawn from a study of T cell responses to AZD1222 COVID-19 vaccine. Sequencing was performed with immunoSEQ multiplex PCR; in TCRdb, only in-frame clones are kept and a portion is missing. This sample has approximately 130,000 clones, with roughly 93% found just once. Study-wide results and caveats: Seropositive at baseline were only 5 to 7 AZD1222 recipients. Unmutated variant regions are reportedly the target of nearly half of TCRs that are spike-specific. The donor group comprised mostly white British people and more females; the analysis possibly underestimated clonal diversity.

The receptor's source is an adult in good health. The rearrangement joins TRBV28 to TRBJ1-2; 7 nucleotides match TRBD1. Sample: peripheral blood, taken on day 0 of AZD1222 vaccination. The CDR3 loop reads CASSQRDSGTYGYTF. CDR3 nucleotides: TGTGCCAGCAGTCAACGGGACAGTGGTACCTATGGCTACACCTTC.